Listed here are 3 T cell receptor beta chains from one sample, sequenced in a study of Ad26.COV2.S vaccination and SARS-CoV-2 variants. Treatment of the sample: 15 to 20 received Ad26.COV2.S at low or high dose, single or two shots; about 5 received placebo; per-sample allocation not given. All samples were drawn on day 63, counting from the first vaccine or placebo injection. Generated by immunoSEQ multiplex PCR, the TCRdb table keeps only in-frame clones and is missing some. This table has some 480,000 clones, about 83% appearing once. This material consisted of peripheral blood, taken in a trial of Ad26.COV2.S vaccine versus placebo. The receptors were gathered from a person between 18 and 65 years old who received the Ad26.COV2.S COVID-19 vaccine or a placebo.

The V gene is TRBV5-1, the J gene TRBJ1-2, with 10 bases fitting TRBD1. CDR1 is SGHRS and CDR2 is YFSETQ in the germline V gene. CDR3 length: 16 residues. V shed 0 bases, J shed 8 bases, and the junction held 10 bases outside the gene matches. CDR3 nucleotide sequence: TGCGCCAGCAGCTTGGCCGGGGTGGACAGGGGGAAAGGCTACACCTTC. This sequence encodes CASSLAGVDRGKGYTF.

The J gene is TRBJ2-3, the V gene TRBV7-6; D is unresolved. The CDR3 consists of 13 residues. V lost 5 bases, J lost 1 base, and 7 bases lay in between. Looked up from germline, CDR1 is SGHVS and CDR2 is FNYEAQ. CDR3 coding DNA: TGTGCCAGCAGCCCACTGGGCACAGATACGCAGTATTTT. Protein: CASSPLGTDTQYF.

This chain links TRBV3-1 (or the pseudogene TRBV3-2) with TRBJ1-3; D not certain. In germline, CDR1 is LGHDT, CDR2 YNNKEL (reference sequence). The CDR3 contains 12 residues. Trimming removed 2 bases from V and 4 bases from J, with 3 bases in between. The CDR3 DNA is TGTGCCAGCAGCCAACAGGGAAACACCATATATTTT. This gives the protein CASSQQGNTIYF.